The text below deals with one T cell receptor beta chain. This sample is part of a study of blood T cell repertoires in COVID-19. TCRdb's table, derived via immunoSEQ multiplex PCR, lists solely in-frame clones and lacks some. The sample has about 490,000 clones, approximately 83% seen once. Sequenced material: peripheral blood. This TCR was sampled from a human donor in a cohort sampled during active COVID-19.

This chain's CDR3 is CASRATSGWGNIQYF. CDR3 DNA: TGTGCCAGTAGGGCCACGTCAGGGTGGGGAAACATTCAGTACTTC. The rearrangement joins TRBV19 to TRBJ2-4; a possible D gene is TRBD1 (5 bases). The length of the CDR3 is 15 residues. Trimming shortened V by 6 bases and J by 6 bases, and 18 bases separated the two germline ends. CDR1 and CDR2 from the germline V gene are LNHDA and SQIVND (reference sequence).